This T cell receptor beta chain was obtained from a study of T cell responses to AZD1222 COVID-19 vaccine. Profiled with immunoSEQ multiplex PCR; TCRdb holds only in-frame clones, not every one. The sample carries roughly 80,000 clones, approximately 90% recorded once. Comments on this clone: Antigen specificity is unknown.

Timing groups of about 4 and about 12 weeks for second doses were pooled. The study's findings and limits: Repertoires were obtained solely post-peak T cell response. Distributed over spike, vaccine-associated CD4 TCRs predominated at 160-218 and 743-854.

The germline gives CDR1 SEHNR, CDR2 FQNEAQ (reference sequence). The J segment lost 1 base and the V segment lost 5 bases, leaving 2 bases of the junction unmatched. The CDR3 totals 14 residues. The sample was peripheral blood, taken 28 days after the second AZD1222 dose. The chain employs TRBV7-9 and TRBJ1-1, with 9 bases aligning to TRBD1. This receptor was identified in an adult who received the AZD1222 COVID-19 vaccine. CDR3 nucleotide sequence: TGTGCCAGCAGCCTACAGGGGGCGAACACTGAAGCTTTCTTT. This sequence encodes CASSLQGANTEAFF.